This T cell receptor beta chain was identified in a study of blood T cells in healthy people across ages. This clonotype was picked up a small number of times. Combining a sample-barcoded 5' primer with a J-beta primer mix, a second PCR ran for roughly 7 to 11 cycles. TCRdb re-derived calls from the 5' RACE reads in MiXCR, one entry per CDR3 protein. In the table there are 1.4 million to 1.5 million distinct CDR3 sequences, about 40% of which are singletons. CDR1 and CDR2 (germline): SGDLS, YYNGEE. The V end was cut by 3 bases, the J end by 6 bases, with 12 bases between. The length of the CDR3 is 14 residues.

J is TRBJ1-4 and V is TRBV9, with a weak D call TRBD1 (5 bases). The receptor was isolated from a young woman in good health. The sequenced sample was blood. Here the CDR3 reads CASSGGTVDEKLFF. CDR3 DNA: TGTGCCAGCAGCGGCGGGACGGTCGATGAAAAACTGTTTTTT.